This passage covers 21 T cell receptor beta chains from one sample sequenced in a study of cytomegalovirus exposure and HLA in healthy donors (dated by TCRdb to 2016 to 2017). The library relied on the immunoSEQ multiplex PCR assay. TCRdb took this table from immuneACCESS and kept in-frame rearrangements with V and J called. Such tables lack part of the clones; where checked against another copy, unresolved V genes explain under half of the gap, and the rest is unexplained. The sample table lists 300,000 or so clones, 88% of them with a count of one. The top ten constitute roughly 0.88% of the sample. The sample comprised PBMCs. The receptors come from a man aged 30 to 45 in good health and CMV-seronegative.

The chain couples TRBV5-4 to TRBJ2-2; TRBD1 is a possible D gene (5 bases). CDR3 length equals 15 residues. V lost 4 bases to trimming and J lost 1 base, with 11 bases between them. Per germline, CDR1 SGHNT and CDR2 YYREEE (reference sequence). The CDR3 nucleotides read TGTGCCAGCAGCAGGGCACAGGAGAACACCGGGGAGCTGTTTTTT. It translates to CASSRAQENTGELFF.

This clone was counted between two and nine times. In DNA, the CDR3 is TGTGCCAGTAGTGGATCCGGGACAGGGTTGTCACCCCTCCACTTT. It translates to CASSGSGTGLSPLHF. The rearrangement uses TRBV19 and TRBJ1-6, with 9 nucleotides matching TRBD1. The CDR3 consists of 15 residues. The ends lost 5 bases at V and 10 bases at J; junction bases unmatched: 9. The germline gives CDR1 LNHDA, CDR2 SQIVND (reference sequence). Together with reference TRBV19 and TRBJ1-6, the CDR3 gives the full variable domain: DGGITQSPKYLFRKEGQNVTLSCEQNLNHDAMYWYRQDPGQGLRLIYYSQIVNDFQKGDIAEGYSVSREKKESFPLTVTSAQKNPTAFYLCASSGSGTGLSPLHFGNGTRLTVT.

The chain uses TRBV9 and TRBJ2-2; TRBD1 aligns across 9 bases. CDR1 is SGDLS, CDR2 YYNGEE, per germline. The CDR3 runs 16 residues. Trimming removed 0 bases from V and 6 bases from J; junction bases left unmatched: 6. CDR3 coding DNA: TGTGCCAGCAGCGTAGCTCCGGGACAGGGTCCCGGGGAGCTGTTTTTT. Its protein is CASSVAPGQGPGELFF.

The V call is TRBV5-6, the J call TRBJ2-7; TRBD2 matches 8 bases. After removal of 0 bases from V and 2 bases from J, the junction contained 4 bases not matched to a gene. CDR3 length: 15 amino acids. Germline CDR1 and CDR2: SGHDT and YYEEEE. The CDR3 region has the DNA TGTGCCAGCAGCTTGGCATTAGCGGGGACCTACGAGCAGTACTTC. Translated, it gives CASSLALAGTYEQYF.

The gene calls are TRBV7-8 and TRBJ2-7; D perhaps matches TRBD1 (5 bases). The germline gives CDR1 SGHVS, CDR2 FQNEAQ. V was clipped by 3 bases and J by 5 bases, with 17 bases between them. The CDR3 consists of 15 residues. The CDR3 region is CASSFRRRQGDEQYF. The CDR3 nucleotides are TGTGCCAGCAGCTTCCGCCGTCGCCAGGGCGACGAGCAGTACTTC. Variable domain in full (rest from reference TRBV7-8 and TRBJ2-7): GAGVSQSPRYKVAKRGQDVALRCDPISGHVSLFWYQQALGQGPEFLTYFQNEAQLDKSGLPSDRFFAERPEGSVSTLKIQRTQQEDSAVYLCASSFRRRQGDEQYFGPGTRLTVT.

This chain uses TRBV16 with TRBJ1-2, with TRBD1 matching 8 bases. Germline assignment: CDR1 KGHSY and CDR2 FQNENV. There are 14 residues in the CDR3. With 2 bases clipped from V and 6 bases from J, the junction kept 5 bases outside the gene matches. The CDR3: CASSQHRGTDGYTF. CDR3 DNA sequence: TGTGCCAGCAGCCAACACAGGGGGACGGATGGCTACACCTTC.

This chain joins TRBV5-1 and TRBJ2-5; the D gene is possibly TRBD1 (6 bases). The length of the CDR3 is 14 residues. V gave up 5 bases and J gave up 0 bases, with 11 bases separating them. CDR1 is SGHRS and CDR2 is YFSETQ in the germline V gene. CDR3 sequence (DNA): TGCGCCAGCAGTAGGACAGAGTACCAAGAGACCCAGTACTTC. It encodes CASSRTEYQETQYF.

V gene TRBV11-2 combines with J gene TRBJ1-6; D ambiguous. Germline lookup yields CDR1 SGHAT and CDR2 FQNNGV. V lost 3 bases and J lost 0, with 6 bases in between. The CDR3 is made up of 15 amino acids. Here the CDR3 reads CASSFSSSYNSPLHF. The CDR3 bases are TGTGCCAGCAGCTTCTCGAGCTCCTATAATTCACCCCTCCACTTT.

V gene TRBV27 combines with J gene TRBJ2-7, with a tentative D call TRBD2 (6 bases). The CDR3 runs 15 residues. Germline CDR1 is MNHEY and CDR2 is SMNVEV (reference sequence). The V end lost 0 bases, the J end lost 5 bases, and 14 bases lay between the germline ends. The CDR3 sequence is CASSLSLGGIHEQYF. CDR3 coding DNA: TGTGCCAGCAGTTTATCGTTGGGGGGAATCCACGAGCAGTACTTC.

The chain employs TRBV29-1 and TRBJ2-3; TRBD1 is a possible D gene (6 bases). Germline V gives CDR1 SQVTM, CDR2 ANQGSEA. Trimming removed 3 bases from V and 2 bases from J, with 9 bases in between. CDR3 length: 13 amino acids. This chain's CDR3 is CSVDAGATDTQYF. The CDR3 region has the DNA TGCAGCGTTGATGCAGGGGCCACAGATACGCAGTATTTT.

J is TRBJ1-1 and V is TRBV5-1; 7 positions match TRBD1. Germline trimming cut 3 bases from V and 13 bases from J; bases unmatched to any gene: 12. CDR1 SGHRS and CDR2 YFSETQ come from the germline V gene. The CDR3 length is 13 residues. CDR3 DNA: TGCGCCAGCAGCTCCCGACAGGGATTATTTGGTTTCTTT. Translating gives CASSSRQGLFGFF.

In DNA form, the CDR3 reads TGTGCCAGCAGCTCGGGAATCGCCGGGTTTAGTGTAAAACTGTTTTTT. Encoded protein: CASSSGIAGFSVKLFF. The rearrangement links TRBV5-6 to TRBJ1-4; no reliable D call. Germline loops: CDR1 SGHDT, CDR2 YYEEEE. This CDR3 spans 16 amino acids. Trimming removed 3 bases from V and 10 bases from J, with 22 bases in between.

CDR3 in amino acids: CASSPTGGSYNEQFF. CDR3 bases: TGTGCCAGCAGCCCTACAGGGGGCTCCTACAATGAGCAGTTCTTC. The chain recombines TRBV5-6 with TRBJ2-1, with 8 bases fitting TRBD1. The trim removed 4 bases at V and 0 bases at J, leaving 3 bases unmatched. Per the germline V gene, CDR1 is SGHDT and CDR2 is YYEEEE. The CDR3 sequence is 15 residues long.

This rearrangement joins TRBV19 to TRBJ1-2; 7 bases are a match to TRBD1. Germline V CDR1 and CDR2: LNHDA, SQIVND (reference sequence). The ends lost 3 bases at V and 2 bases at J; junction bases unmatched: 6. CDR3 length: 15 residues. CDR3 residues: CASSMGDSLNYGYTF. The CDR3 coding sequence is TGTGCCAGTAGTATGGGGGACAGCCTGAACTATGGCTACACCTTC.

The chain couples TRBV6-6 to TRBJ2-3; 11 nucleotides agree with TRBD2. The CDR3 spans 16 residues. CDR1 and CDR2 from the germline V gene are MNHNY and SVGAGI (reference sequence). V shed 7 bases and J 5 bases; nucleotides not matched to a gene: 11. The CDR3 DNA is TGTGCCAGCACTGAGCTAGCGGGGGGCCGGGGAGATACGCAGTATTTT. Translation gives CASTELAGGRGDTQYF.

CDR3 nucleotide sequence: TGCGCCAGCAGCGCCGGGACAGGGGGTGAGGGCTACACCTTC. It encodes CASSAGTGGEGYTF. The chain has TRBV5-1 and TRBJ1-2, with 11 bases fitting TRBD1. The CDR3 consists of 14 residues. Germline V gene sequence: CDR1 SGHRS, CDR2 YFSETQ. J lost 8 bases, V lost 4 bases, and 7 bases had no gene match.

V and J are TRBV4-3 and TRBJ2-1; 10 positions match TRBD2. CDR3 length: 16 residues. Per the germline V gene, CDR1 is LGHNA and CDR2 is YSLEER. The J segment lost 3 bases and the V segment lost 1 base, leaving 3 bases of the junction unmatched. CDR3 in amino acids: CASSQGASGSYNEQFF. As DNA, the CDR3 is TGCGCCAGCAGCCAAGGCGCTAGCGGGAGCTACAATGAGCAGTTCTTC.

This clone was counted once. The same CDR3 can be traced to other DNA sequences in this sample. J is TRBJ1-1 and V is TRBV5-1; D is unclear. Germline-derived CDR1 and CDR2 are SGHRS and YFSETQ. This CDR3 region has 13 residues. V was cut by 0 bases and J by 4 bases, with 7 bases left in between. Here the CDR3 DNA reads TGCGCCAGCAGCTTGGCTGGGAGCACTGAAGCTTTCTTT. This sequence encodes CASSLAGSTEAFF. The whole variable domain, remainder taken from reference TRBV5-1 and TRBJ1-1, is KAGVTQTPRYLIKTRGQQVTLSCSPISGHRSVSWYQQTPGQGLQFLFEYFSETQRNKGNFPGRFSGRQFSNSRSEMNVSTLELGDSALYLCASSLAGSTEAFFGQGTRLTVV.

This clone was found once. The rearrangement joins TRBV15 to TRBJ1-2, with 7 bases matching TRBD1. Germline V gene sequence: CDR1 LNHNV, CDR2 YYDKDF (reference sequence). There are 18 residues in the CDR3. V lost 2 bases to trimming and J lost 7 bases; unmatched junction nucleotides: 19. CDR3 bases: TGTGCCACCAGCAGAACAAGGTCCCGAGGAGGGGGCGCGGGTGGCTACACCTTC. Its protein is CATSRTRSRGGGAGGYTF.

The rearrangement links TRBV5-1 to TRBJ2-7; no clear D gene. The V and J ends lost 0 bases and 4 bases respectively, with 2 bases between them. The CDR3 consists of 11 residues. Per germline, CDR1 SGHRS and CDR2 YFSETQ. CDR3 sequence (DNA): TGCGCCAGCAGCTTGGCATACGAGCAGTACTTC. Translating gives CASSLAYEQYF.

J is TRBJ1-1 and V is TRBV7-9, with 7 positions matching TRBD1. CDR1 and CDR2 from the germline V gene are SEHNR and FQNEAQ (reference sequence). Trimming cost V 6 bases and J 0 bases; bases outside gene matches: 7. The CDR3 runs 15 residues. This CDR3 reads CASRKITGVNTEAFF. In DNA, the CDR3 is TGTGCCAGCAGGAAAATCACAGGGGTGAACACTGAAGCTTTCTTT.